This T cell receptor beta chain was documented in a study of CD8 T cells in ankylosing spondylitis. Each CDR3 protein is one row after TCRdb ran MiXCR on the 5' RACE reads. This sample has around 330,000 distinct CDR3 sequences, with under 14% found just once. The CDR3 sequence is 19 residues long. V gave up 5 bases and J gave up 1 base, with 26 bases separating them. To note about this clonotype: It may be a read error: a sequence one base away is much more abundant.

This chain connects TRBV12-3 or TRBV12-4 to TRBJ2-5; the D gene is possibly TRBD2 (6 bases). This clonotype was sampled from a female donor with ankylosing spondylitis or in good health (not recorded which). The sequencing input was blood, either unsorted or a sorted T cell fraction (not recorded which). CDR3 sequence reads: CASSKPGVRTARSQETQYF. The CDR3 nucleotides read TGTGCCAGCAGTAAACCGGGGGTTAGGACCGCAAGGAGCCAAGAGACCCAGTACTTC.